This T cell receptor (beta chain) was identified in a study of CD8+ T cells in alopecia areata. Across the study: Twice daily, treated patients received 5 to 10 mg of oral tofacitinib. Dosing spanned 6 to 18 months on tofacitinib, then 6 months off drug. Study conclusions and caveats: Relative to normal scalp, lesional scalp, especially alopecia totalis/universalis, showed higher clonality. In patients, TCRs were shared less clearly than in mice, and HLA may possibly be involved.

Concerning this clone itself: The antigen is not known.

CDR3 size: 12 residues. CDR1 and CDR2 (germline): SQVTM, ANQGSEA. V dropped 3 bases and J dropped 5 bases, with 10 bases sitting between them. As the sequencing template, cDNA was produced by extracting RNA and reverse transcribing it. TCRdb's table, derived via immunoSEQ multiplex PCR, lists solely in-frame clones and lacks some. The sample records about 150,000 clones, around half being singletons. This sequence was found in a human donor with alopecia areata. The chain carries TRBV29-1 and TRBJ1-2; D may be TRBD1 (6 bases). Specimen: CD8+ T cells sorted from blood, collected at week 0. The CDR3 loop reads CSVDAGVYGYTF. For the CDR3, the DNA is TGCAGCGTTGACGCAGGGGTTTATGGCTACACCTTC.